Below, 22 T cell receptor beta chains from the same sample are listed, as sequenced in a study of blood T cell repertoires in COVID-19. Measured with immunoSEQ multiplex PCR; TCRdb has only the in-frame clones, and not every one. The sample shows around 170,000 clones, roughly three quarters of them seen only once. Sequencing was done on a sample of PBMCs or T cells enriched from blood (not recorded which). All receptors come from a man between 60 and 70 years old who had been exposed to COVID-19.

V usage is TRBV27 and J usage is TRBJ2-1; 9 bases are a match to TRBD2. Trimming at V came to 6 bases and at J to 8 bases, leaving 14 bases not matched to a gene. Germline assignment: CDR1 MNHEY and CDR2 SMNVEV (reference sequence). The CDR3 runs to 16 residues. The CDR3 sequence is CASSRRASGKGHEQFF. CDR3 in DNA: TGTGCCAGCAGCCGTCGGGCTAGCGGGAAAGGCCATGAGCAGTTCTTC.

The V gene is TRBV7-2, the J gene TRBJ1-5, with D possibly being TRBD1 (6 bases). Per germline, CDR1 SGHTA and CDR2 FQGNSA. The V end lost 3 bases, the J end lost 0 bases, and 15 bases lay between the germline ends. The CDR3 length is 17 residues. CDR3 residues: CASSLGRGAFSNQPQHF. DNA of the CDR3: TGTGCCAGCAGCTTGGGCCGGGGGGCCTTTAGCAATCAGCCCCAGCATTTT. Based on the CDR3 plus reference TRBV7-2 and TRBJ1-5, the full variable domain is GAGVSQSPSNKVTEKGKDVELRCDPISGHTALYWYRQSLGQGLEFLIYFQGNSAPDKSGLPSDRFSAERTGGSVSTLTIQRTQQEDSAVYLCASSLGRGAFSNQPQHFGDGTRLSIL.

CDR3 protein: CASSYRVDYGYTF. CDR3 nucleotides: TGTGCCAGCAGTTACAGGGTGGACTATGGCTACACCTTC. The rearrangement uses TRBV7-2 and TRBJ1-2, with D perhaps TRBD1 (6 bases). The ends were cut back, 6 bases at V and 3 bases at J, with 11 bases in the middle. The CDR3 has 13 amino acids. Germline V gene lookup returns CDR1 SGHTA and CDR2 FQGNSA. Based on the CDR3 plus reference TRBV7-2 and TRBJ1-2, the full variable domain is GAGVSQSPSNKVTEKGKDVELRCDPISGHTALYWYRQSLGQGLEFLIYFQGNSAPDKSGLPSDRFSAERTGGSVSTLTIQRTQQEDSAVYLCASSYRVDYGYTFGSGTRLTVV.

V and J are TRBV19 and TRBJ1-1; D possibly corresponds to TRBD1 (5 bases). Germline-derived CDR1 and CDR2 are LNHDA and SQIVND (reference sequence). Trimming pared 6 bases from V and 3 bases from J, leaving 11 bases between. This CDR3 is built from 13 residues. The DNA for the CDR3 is TGTGCCAGTAGGTCCCAGGGTGACACTGAAGCTTTCTTT. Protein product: CASRSQGDTEAFF. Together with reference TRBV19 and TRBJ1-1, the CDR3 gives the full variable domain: DGGITQSPKYLFRKEGQNVTLSCEQNLNHDAMYWYRQDPGQGLRLIYYSQIVNDFQKGDIAEGYSVSREKKESFPLTVTSAQKNPTAFYLCASRSQGDTEAFFGQGTRLTVV.

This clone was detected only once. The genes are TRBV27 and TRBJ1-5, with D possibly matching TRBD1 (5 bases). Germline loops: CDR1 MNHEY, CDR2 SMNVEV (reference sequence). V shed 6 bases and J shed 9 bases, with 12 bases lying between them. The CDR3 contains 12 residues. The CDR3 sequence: CASSQSGGPQHF. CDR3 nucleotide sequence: TGTGCCAGCAGCCAGTCGGGGGGGCCCCAGCATTTT.

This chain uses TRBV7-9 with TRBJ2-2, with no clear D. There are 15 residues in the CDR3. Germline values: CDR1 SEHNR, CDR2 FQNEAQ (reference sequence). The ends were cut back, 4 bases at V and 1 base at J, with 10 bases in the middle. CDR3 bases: TGTGCCAGCAGCTCGAGGCCAGTGAACACCGGGGAGCTGTTTTTT. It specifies CASSSRPVNTGELFF.

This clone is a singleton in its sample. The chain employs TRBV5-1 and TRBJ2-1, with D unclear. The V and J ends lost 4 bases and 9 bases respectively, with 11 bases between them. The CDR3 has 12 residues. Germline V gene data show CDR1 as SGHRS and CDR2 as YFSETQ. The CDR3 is CASSLPDFEQFF. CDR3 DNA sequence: TGCGCCAGCAGCCTCCCCGACTTTGAGCAGTTCTTC.

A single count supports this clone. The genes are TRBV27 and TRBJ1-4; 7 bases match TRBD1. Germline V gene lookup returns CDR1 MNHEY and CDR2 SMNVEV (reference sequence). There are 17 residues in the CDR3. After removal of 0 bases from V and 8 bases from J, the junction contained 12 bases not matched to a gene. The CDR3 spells CASSLSYLYQGGEKLFF. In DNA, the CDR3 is TGTGCCAGCAGTTTATCCTACCTCTATCAGGGGGGAGAAAAACTGTTTTTT.

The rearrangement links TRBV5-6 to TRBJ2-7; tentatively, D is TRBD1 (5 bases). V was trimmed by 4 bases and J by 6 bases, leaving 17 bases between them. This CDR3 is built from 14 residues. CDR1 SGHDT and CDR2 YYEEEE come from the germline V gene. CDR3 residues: CASSPGPGSSEQYF. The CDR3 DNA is TGTGCCAGCAGCCCCGGGCCAGGGTCCAGCGAGCAGTACTTC.

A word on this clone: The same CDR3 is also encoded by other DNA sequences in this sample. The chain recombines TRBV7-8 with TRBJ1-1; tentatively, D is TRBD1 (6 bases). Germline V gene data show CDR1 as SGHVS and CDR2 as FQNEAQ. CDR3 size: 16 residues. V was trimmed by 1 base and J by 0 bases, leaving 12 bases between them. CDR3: CASSLGSRGVNTEAFF. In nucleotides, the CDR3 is TGTGCCAGCAGCTTAGGCTCCAGGGGTGTGAACACTGAAGCTTTCTTT. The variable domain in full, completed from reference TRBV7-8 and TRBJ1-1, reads GAGVSQSPRYKVAKRGQDVALRCDPISGHVSLFWYQQALGQGPEFLTYFQNEAQLDKSGLPSDRFFAERPEGSVSTLKIQRTQQEDSAVYLCASSLGSRGVNTEAFFGQGTRLTVV.

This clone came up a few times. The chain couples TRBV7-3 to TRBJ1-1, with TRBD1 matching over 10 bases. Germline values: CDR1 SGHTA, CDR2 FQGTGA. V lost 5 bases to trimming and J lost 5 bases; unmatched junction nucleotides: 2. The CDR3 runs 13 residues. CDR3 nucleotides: TGTGCCAGCAGCCGGACAGGGGGAACTGAAGCTTTCTTT. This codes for CASSRTGGTEAFF.

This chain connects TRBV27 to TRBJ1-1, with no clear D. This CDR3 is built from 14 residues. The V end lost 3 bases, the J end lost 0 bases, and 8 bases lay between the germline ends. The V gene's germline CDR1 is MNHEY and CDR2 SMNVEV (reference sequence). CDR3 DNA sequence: TGTGCCAGCAGTTTCTCCAGTATGAACACTGAAGCTTTCTTT. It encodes CASSFSSMNTEAFF.

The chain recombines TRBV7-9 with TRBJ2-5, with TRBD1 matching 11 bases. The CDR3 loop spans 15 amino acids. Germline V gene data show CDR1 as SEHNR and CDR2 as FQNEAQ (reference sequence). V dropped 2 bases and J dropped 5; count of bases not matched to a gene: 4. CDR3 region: CASSLRTGGAETQYF. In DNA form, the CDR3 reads TGTGCCAGCAGCTTACGGACAGGGGGCGCGGAGACCCAGTACTTC.

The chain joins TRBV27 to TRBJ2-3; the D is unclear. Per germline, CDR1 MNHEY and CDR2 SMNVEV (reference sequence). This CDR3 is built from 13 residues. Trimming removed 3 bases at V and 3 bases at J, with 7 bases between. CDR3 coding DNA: TGTGCCAGCAGTTTCCTCAGTACAGATACGCAGTATTTT. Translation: CASSFLSTDTQYF.

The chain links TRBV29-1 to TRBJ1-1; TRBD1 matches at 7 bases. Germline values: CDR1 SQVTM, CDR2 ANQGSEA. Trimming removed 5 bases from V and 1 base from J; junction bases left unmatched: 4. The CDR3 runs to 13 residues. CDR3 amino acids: CSVQPGGNTEAFF. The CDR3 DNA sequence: TGCAGCGTTCAGCCAGGGGGGAACACTGAAGCTTTCTTT.

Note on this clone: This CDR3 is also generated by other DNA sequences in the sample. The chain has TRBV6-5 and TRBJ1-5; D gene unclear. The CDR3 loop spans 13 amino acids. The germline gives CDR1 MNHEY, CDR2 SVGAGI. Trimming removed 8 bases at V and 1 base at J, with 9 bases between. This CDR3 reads CASQVYSNQPQHF. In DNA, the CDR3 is TGTGCCAGCCAGGTATACAGCAATCAGCCCCAGCATTTT.

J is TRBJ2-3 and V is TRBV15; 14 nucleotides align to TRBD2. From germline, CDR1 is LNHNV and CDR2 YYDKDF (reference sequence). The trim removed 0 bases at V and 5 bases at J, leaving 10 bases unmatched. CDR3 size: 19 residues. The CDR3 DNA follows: TGTGCCACCAGCAGAGACTGGGGGACTAGCGGGAGTTTGGTAGATACGCAGTATTTT. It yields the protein CATSRDWGTSGSLVDTQYF.

CDR3 amino acids: CASSPGKGLAGDNEQFF. CDR3 DNA: TGTGCCAGCAGCCCCGGGAAGGGACTAGCGGGAGACAATGAGCAGTTCTTC. The V gene is TRBV7-9, the J gene TRBJ2-1; TRBD2 matches at 14 bases. The J segment lost 5 bases and the V segment lost 5 bases, leaving 8 bases of the junction unmatched. The CDR3 is made up of 17 amino acids. The germline V gene encodes CDR1 SEHNR and CDR2 FQNEAQ (reference sequence).

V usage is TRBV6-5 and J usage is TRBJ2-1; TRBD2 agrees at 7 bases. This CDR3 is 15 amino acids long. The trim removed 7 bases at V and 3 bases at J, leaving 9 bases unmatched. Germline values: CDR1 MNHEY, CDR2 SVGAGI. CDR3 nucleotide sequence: TGTGCCAGCACCGGTCTTGGCGGGAGCTACAATGAGCAGTTCTTC. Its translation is CASTGLGGSYNEQFF.

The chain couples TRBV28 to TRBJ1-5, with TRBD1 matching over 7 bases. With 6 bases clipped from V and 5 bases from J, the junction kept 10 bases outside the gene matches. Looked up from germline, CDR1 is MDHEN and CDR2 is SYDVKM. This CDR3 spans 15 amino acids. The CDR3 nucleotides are TGTGCCAGCAGCCCCGTACAGGGGCGGGATCAGCCCCAGCATTTT. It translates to CASSPVQGRDQPQHF.

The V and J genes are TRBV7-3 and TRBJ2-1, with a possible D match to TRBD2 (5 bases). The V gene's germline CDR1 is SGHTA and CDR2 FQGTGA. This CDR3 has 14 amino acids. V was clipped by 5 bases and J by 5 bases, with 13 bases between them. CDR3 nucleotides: TGTGCCAGCAGCCGCGGGCCATTTGACAATGAGCAGTTCTTC. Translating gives CASSRGPFDNEQFF.

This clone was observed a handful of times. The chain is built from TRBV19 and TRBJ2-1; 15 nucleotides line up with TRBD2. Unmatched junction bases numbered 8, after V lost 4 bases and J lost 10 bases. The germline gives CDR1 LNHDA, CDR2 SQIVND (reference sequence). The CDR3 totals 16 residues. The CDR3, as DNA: TGTGCCAGTAGTACACCGGGACTAGCGGGAGGATTGGAGCAGTTCTTC. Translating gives CASSTPGLAGGLEQFF.